Here is one TCR beta chain with its context. Its antigen is undetermined. TCRdb processed the reads anew with MiXCR; each CDR3 protein has one entry. In the table there are some 920,000 distinct CDR3 sequences, 25% to 40% of which are singletons. The data stem from a study of T cell repertoires in cytomegalovirus infection. Study-wide context: Recently identified HLA-C-restricted CMV epitopes and well-studied HLA-B-restricted CMV epitopes were used by the study.

Study-level findings and limits: HLA-C-restricted TCR beta clonotypes specific for CMV led the ex vivo response.

The sample here was cultured CD8+ T cells from PBMCs, taken from culture after CMV antigen stimulation. The clonotype comes from a human donor in good health (CMV status not recorded). Some clones in this sample may be carry-over from other donors' samples.

CDR3 sequence (DNA): TGTGCCAGCAGCGAACCGGGGGGCCGTGAAGAGACCCAGTACTTC. Translated, it gives CASSEPGGREETQYF. The gene calls are TRBV9 and TRBJ2-5; TRBD2 is a possible D gene (7 bases). The CDR3 length is 15 residues. The V gene's germline CDR1 is SGDLS and CDR2 YYNGEE. Trimming took 3 bases from V and 3 from J, leaving 15 bases between them.